Each of the 31 T cell receptor beta chains below was sequenced from the same sample in a study of T cells expressing NK-cell markers. Reanalyzing the 5' RACE reads, TCRdb keeps one entry per CDR3 protein, without DNA. The specimen's table records about 260,000 distinct CDR3 sequences. The sample was blood T cells: a sorted CD56 or NKG2C T cell subset, CD4+ or CD8+ T cells, or bulk PBMC T cells (not recorded which). All receptors come from a woman between 18 and 70 years old in good health.

The V and J genes are TRBV7-9 and TRBJ2-7; TCRdb reports TRBD2, a call that lacks DNA to check it against. This CDR3 is built from 16 residues. Germline V gives CDR1 SEHNR, CDR2 FQNEAQ (reference sequence). The CDR3 region is CASRTGLGGGVGEQYF.

The V gene is TRBV15, the J gene TRBJ2-5. The germline V gene encodes CDR1 LNHNV and CDR2 YYDKDF (reference sequence). The CDR3 is 12 amino acids. The CDR3: CATSRDEGTQYF.

The chain links TRBV11-3 to TRBJ1-1; as DNA is missing, the TRBD1 call by TCRdb cannot be tested. The CDR3 loop spans 13 amino acids. Germline CDR1 is SGHNT and CDR2 is YENEEA. CDR3 protein: CASSPGMNTEAFF.

The gene calls are TRBV18 and TRBJ2-1; TCRdb outputs TRBD1, but without DNA this stays unchecked. Germline V gives CDR1 KGHSH, CDR2 LQKENI. The CDR3 is made up of 16 amino acids. CDR3 loop: CASSPPSRVMYNEQFF. Supplemented by reference TRBV18 and TRBJ2-1, the full variable domain reads NAGVMQNPRHLVRRRGQEARLRCSPMKGHSHVYWYRQLPEEGLKFMVYLQKENIIDESGMPKERFSAEFPKEGPSILRIQQVVRGDSAAYFCASSPPSRVMYNEQFFGPGTRLTVL.

This rearrangement joins TRBV7-6 to TRBJ2-2; no DNA is available, so the TRBD1 call from TCRdb remains unchecked. The CDR3 contains 15 residues. Germline CDR1 and CDR2: SGHVS and FNYEAQ. The CDR3: CASSLAPGGSGELFF.

V is TRBV20-1 and J is TRBJ2-3; TCRdb proposes TRBD2, but this gene call is untestable without DNA. Germline loops: CDR1 DFQATT, CDR2 SNEGSKA (reference sequence). This CDR3 is 16 amino acids long. The CDR3 loop reads CSAAREGGAITDTQYF.

V usage is TRBV29-1 and J usage is TRBJ2-1; the TRBD2 assignment by TCRdb is unverifiable without DNA. This CDR3 spans 15 amino acids. Germline CDR1 and CDR2: SQVTM and ANQGSEA. CDR3 sequence reads: CSVKEAGVAYNEQFF.

V gene TRBV24-1 combines with J gene TRBJ2-2. The CDR3 has 15 amino acids. Germline assignment: CDR1 KGHDR and CDR2 SFDVKD. The chain's CDR3 is CATSDSRVKPWELFF.

V gene TRBV5-1 combines with J gene TRBJ2-2; the D call from TCRdb, TRBD1, cannot be confirmed without DNA. Germline loops: CDR1 SGHRS, CDR2 YFSETQ. The CDR3 is 16 amino acids. The CDR3 sequence is CASSLTGTPNTGELFF.

The chain combines TRBV27 with TRBJ2-7; with no DNA, the TCRdb D assignment of TRBD1 cannot be verified. Germline CDR1 and CDR2: MNHEY and SMNVEV (reference sequence). The CDR3 runs 14 residues. CDR3 in amino acids: CASSSPGTPYEQYF.

This chain uses TRBV4-3 with TRBJ2-3; no DNA is available, so the TRBD2 call from TCRdb remains unchecked. The CDR3 sequence is 15 residues long. Germline assignment: CDR1 LGHNA and CDR2 YSLEER. The CDR3 region is CASSQVAGGIGTQYF.

The rearrangement uses TRBV5-1 and TRBJ2-1; the D gene TCRdb calls, TRBD1, cannot be checked with no DNA. The germline V gene has CDR1 SGHRS and CDR2 YFSETQ. The CDR3 spans 16 residues. The CDR3 is CASSGGTGDSYNEQFF.

This chain joins TRBV5-1 and TRBJ1-2; TCRdb's assignment of TRBD1 cannot be checked, as there is no DNA. This CDR3 has 14 amino acids. Germline CDR1 reads SGHRS; CDR2 reads YFSETQ. The chain's CDR3 is CASSLAPGDYGYTF.

The gene calls are TRBV2 and TRBJ1-6; TCRdb picks TRBD1, but there is no DNA to check that call. Per the germline V gene, CDR1 is SNHLY and CDR2 is FYNNEI. The CDR3 sequence is 15 residues long. The CDR3 sequence is CASRVGDRGYSPLHF.

The chain joins TRBV5-1 to TRBJ2-7. Germline CDR1 reads SGHRS; CDR2 reads YFSETQ. The CDR3 contains 12 residues. CDR3 sequence: CASRRDSLEQYF.

The CDR3: CSATSTGNNEQFF. The chain links TRBV20-1 to TRBJ2-1; TCRdb picks TRBD1, but there is no DNA to check that call. CDR1 DFQATT and CDR2 SNEGSKA come from the germline V gene (reference sequence). The CDR3 spans 13 residues.

The rearrangement joins TRBV7-2 to TRBJ2-1; TCRdb's D call, TRBD2, is unchecked because there is no DNA. From germline, CDR1 is SGHTA and CDR2 FQGNSA. This CDR3 has 14 residues. CDR3 in amino acids: CASSSGITPTEQFF.

This sequence joins TRBV18 and TRBJ2-2. Per germline, CDR1 KGHSH and CDR2 LQKENI. This CDR3 contains 16 residues. CDR3 region: CASSPRTIANTGELFF. Full variable domain (missing parts from reference TRBV18 and TRBJ2-2): NAGVMQNPRHLVRRRGQEARLRCSPMKGHSHVYWYRQLPEEGLKFMVYLQKENIIDESGMPKERFSAEFPKEGPSILRIQQVVRGDSAAYFCASSPRTIANTGELFFGEGSRLTVL.

The chain uses TRBV7-3 and TRBJ2-2; TCRdb indicates TRBD2, and absent DNA this call remains unverified. The CDR3 runs 15 residues. Germline V gene lookup returns CDR1 SGHTA and CDR2 FQGTGA. The CDR3 loop reads CASSSSGSGAGELFF.

This sequence joins TRBV29-1 and TRBJ2-1; absent DNA, TCRdb's TRBD2 call cannot be checked. CDR1 is SQVTM and CDR2 is ANQGSEA in the germline V gene. The CDR3 has 14 residues. The CDR3 here is CSVEAWEAYNEQFF.

V usage is TRBV7-3 and J usage is TRBJ2-2. Per the germline V gene, CDR1 is SGHTA and CDR2 is FQGTGA. The CDR3 is 15 amino acids. The CDR3 loop is CASSLFSANTGELFF.

The chain has TRBV4-2 and TRBJ1-3. The germline V gene has CDR1 LGHNA and CDR2 YNFKEQ. The CDR3 covers 16 residues. This CDR3 reads CASSRGAGGTGNTIYF.

V gene TRBV7-9 combines with J gene TRBJ2-5. The CDR3 has 14 residues. CDR1 is SEHNR and CDR2 is FQNEAQ in the germline V gene (reference sequence). CDR3 protein: CASSPDGRAETQYF.

The chain is built from TRBV20-1 and TRBJ2-1; without DNA, the TCRdb call of TRBD2 cannot be checked. The CDR3 is 15 amino acids. Looked up from germline, CDR1 is DFQATT and CDR2 is SNEGSKA (reference sequence). The CDR3 protein is CSARDPAGGSYEQFF.

The chain couples TRBV28 to TRBJ1-6; with no DNA, the TCRdb D assignment of TRBD1 cannot be verified. From germline, CDR1 is MDHEN and CDR2 SYDVKM. The CDR3 is made up of 13 amino acids. The CDR3 is CASSSGNGSPLHF.

This chain connects TRBV15 to TRBJ2-3; TCRdb's assignment of TRBD2 cannot be checked, as there is no DNA. The CDR3 has 17 residues. Per germline, CDR1 LNHNV and CDR2 YYDKDF (reference sequence). The CDR3 is CATSRPEGSASTDTQYF.

This sequence joins TRBV7-8 and TRBJ2-7; TCRdb proposes TRBD1, but this gene call is untestable without DNA. Per the germline V gene, CDR1 is SGHVS and CDR2 is FQNEAQ. CDR3 length: 16 amino acids. CDR3 residues: CASSPTGGQGTDEQYF.

The rearrangement links TRBV5-6 to TRBJ2-7. The germline V gene has CDR1 SGHDT and CDR2 YYEEEE. The CDR3 length is 16 residues. The CDR3 reads CASSQGFSGWEYEQYF.

This rearrangement joins TRBV24-1 to TRBJ2-1; TCRdb designates TRBD1, a call that cannot be tested without DNA. This CDR3 contains 16 residues. The germline V gene has CDR1 KGHDR and CDR2 SFDVKD. The CDR3 reads CATSDLGRGPSNEQFF.

The rearrangement links TRBV11-1 to TRBJ2-1; TCRdb's D gene call, TRBD2, goes unchecked for lack of DNA. The germline gives CDR1 SGHAT, CDR2 FQDESV (reference sequence). The CDR3 runs 14 residues. This CDR3 is CASSRSRAYNEQFF.

The chain joins TRBV6-4 to TRBJ2-1; lacking DNA, the TRBD1 call made by TCRdb goes unchecked. This CDR3 comprises 16 residues. Germline loops: CDR1 MRHNA, CDR2 SNTAGT. The CDR3: CASSRAARGLGNEQFF.